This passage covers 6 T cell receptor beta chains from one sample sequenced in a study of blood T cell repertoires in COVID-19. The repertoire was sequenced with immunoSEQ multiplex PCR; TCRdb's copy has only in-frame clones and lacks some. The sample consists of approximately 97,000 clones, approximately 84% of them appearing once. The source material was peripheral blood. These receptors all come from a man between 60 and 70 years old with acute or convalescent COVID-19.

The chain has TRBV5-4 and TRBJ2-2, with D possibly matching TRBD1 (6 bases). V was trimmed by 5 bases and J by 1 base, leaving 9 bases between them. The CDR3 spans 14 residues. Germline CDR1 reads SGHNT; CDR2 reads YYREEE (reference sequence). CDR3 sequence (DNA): TGTGCCAGCAGGTTACAGGGGAACACCGGGGAGCTGTTTTTT. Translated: CASRLQGNTGELFF. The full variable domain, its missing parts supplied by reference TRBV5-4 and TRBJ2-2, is ETGVTQSPTHLIKTRGQQVTLRCSSQSGHNTVSWYQQALGQGPQFIFQYYREEENGRGNFPPRFSGLQFPNYSSELNVNALELDDSALYLCASRLQGNTGELFFGEGSRLTVL.

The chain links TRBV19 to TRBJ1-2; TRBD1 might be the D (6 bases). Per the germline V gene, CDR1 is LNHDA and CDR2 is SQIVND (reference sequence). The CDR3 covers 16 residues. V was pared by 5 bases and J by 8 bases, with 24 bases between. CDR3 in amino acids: CASSFTGTLGSWGYTF. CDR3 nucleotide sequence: TGTGCCAGTAGTTTTACCGGGACATTAGGCTCATGGGGCTACACCTTC. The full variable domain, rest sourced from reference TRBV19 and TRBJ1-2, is DGGITQSPKYLFRKEGQNVTLSCEQNLNHDAMYWYRQDPGQGLRLIYYSQIVNDFQKGDIAEGYSVSREKKESFPLTVTSAQKNPTAFYLCASSFTGTLGSWGYTFGSGTRLTVV.

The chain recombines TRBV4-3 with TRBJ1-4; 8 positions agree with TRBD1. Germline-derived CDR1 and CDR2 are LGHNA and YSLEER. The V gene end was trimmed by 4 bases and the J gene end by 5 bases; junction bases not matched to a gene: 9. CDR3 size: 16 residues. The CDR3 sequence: CASSPGQVPTNEKLFF. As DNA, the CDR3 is TGCGCCAGCAGCCCGGGACAGGTTCCCACGAATGAAAAACTGTTTTTT.

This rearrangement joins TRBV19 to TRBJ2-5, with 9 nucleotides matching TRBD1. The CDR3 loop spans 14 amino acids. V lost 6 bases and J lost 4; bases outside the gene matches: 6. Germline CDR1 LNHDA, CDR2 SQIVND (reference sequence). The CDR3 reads CASSRTGARETQYF. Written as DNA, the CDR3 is TGTGCCAGTAGCCGGACAGGGGCCCGAGAGACCCAGTACTTC.

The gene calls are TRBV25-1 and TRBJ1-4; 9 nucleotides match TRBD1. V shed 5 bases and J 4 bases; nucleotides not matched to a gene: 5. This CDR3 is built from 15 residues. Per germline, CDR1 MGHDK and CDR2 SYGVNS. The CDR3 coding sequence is TGTGCCAGCAGTACCGGGACAGGGATTAATGAAAAACTGTTTTTT. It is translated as CASSTGTGINEKLFF.

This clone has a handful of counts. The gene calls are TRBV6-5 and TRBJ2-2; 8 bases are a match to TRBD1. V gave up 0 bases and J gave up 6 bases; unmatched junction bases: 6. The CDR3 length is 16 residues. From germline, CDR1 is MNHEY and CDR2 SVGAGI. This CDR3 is CASSYSFATGAGELFF. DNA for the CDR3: TGTGCCAGCAGTTACTCTTTCGCGACAGGGGCCGGGGAGCTGTTTTTT.